The 24 T cell receptor beta chains listed next were all sequenced from one sample in a study of vaccination and CD4 T cells after COVID-19. TCRdb used MiXCR to reprocess the PCR reads, holding one entry per CDR3 protein. The table shows about 36,000 distinct CDR3 sequences, with around 35% occurring only once. As to time point: late sampling 161 to 241 days after vaccination in three convalescent patients. Sequenced material: CD4+ T cells from blood, taken about 7 months after SARS-CoV-2 vaccination. These receptor sequences come from a human donor who had recovered from COVID-19.

This clonotype was picked up a small number of times. V gene TRBV7-9 combines with J gene TRBJ2-3; D is unresolved. Germline lookup yields CDR1 SEHNR and CDR2 FQNEAQ (reference sequence). V lost 5 bases and J 5 bases, leaving 2 bases between the germline ends. The CDR3 spans 10 residues. CDR3 region: CASSQDTQYF. CDR3 DNA: TGTGCCAGCAGCCAAGATACGCAGTATTTT. Filled out from reference TRBV7-9 and TRBJ2-3, the complete variable domain reads DTGVSQNPRHKITKRGQNVTFRCDPISEHNRLYWYRQTLGQGPEFLTYFQNEAQLEKSRLLSDRFSAERPKGSFSTLEIQRTEQGDSAMYLCASSQDTQYFGPGTRLTVL.

The chain links TRBV27 to TRBJ2-7, with a tentative D call TRBD1 (5 bases). The CDR3 length is 13 residues. V was shortened by 6 bases and J by 1 base, with 10 bases between the two germline ends. Germline V gene lookup returns CDR1 MNHEY and CDR2 SMNVEV (reference sequence). The chain's CDR3 is CASSLDRSYEQYF. CDR3 coding DNA: TGTGCCAGCAGCCTAGACAGATCCTACGAGCAGTACTTC.

This clonotype has just a few counts. The V and J genes are TRBV5-4 and TRBJ2-1, with D uncertain. Germline V gene data show CDR1 as SGHNT and CDR2 as YYREEE (reference sequence). The length of the CDR3 is 13 residues. V dropped 3 bases and J dropped 2 bases, with 6 bases sitting between them. In DNA form, the CDR3 reads TGTGCCAGCAGCTCCGACCCCTACAATGAGCAGTTCTTC. This gives the protein CASSSDPYNEQFF.

The chain carries TRBV28 and TRBJ1-5; no clear D. The CDR3 sequence is 12 residues long. From germline, CDR1 is MDHEN and CDR2 SYDVKM. Trimming removed 5 bases at V and 5 bases at J, with 7 bases between. The CDR3 sequence is CASSPVDQPQHF. In nucleotides, the CDR3 is TGTGCCAGCAGTCCGGTGGATCAGCCCCAGCATTTT.

This clonotype was seen more than once but under ten times. The J gene is TRBJ2-5, the V gene TRBV20-1, with 8 bases identical to TRBD2. This CDR3 region has 14 residues. Germline V lookup: CDR1 DFQATT, CDR2 SNEGSKA (reference sequence). Trimming cost V 6 bases and J 5 bases; bases outside gene matches: 11. The CDR3 sequence: CSAKGPGGPETQYF. The CDR3 DNA sequence: TGCAGTGCCAAGGGTCCGGGAGGGCCGGAGACCCAGTACTTC.

This chain connects TRBV28 to TRBJ2-5; D may match TRBD1 or TRBD2 (6 bases each). The germline V gene has CDR1 MDHEN and CDR2 SYDVKM. Trimming took off 3 bases at V and 0 bases at J, with 17 bases between the two ends. This CDR3 region has 17 residues. In DNA, the CDR3 is TGTGCCAGCAGTTTCCTAAGCTGGGGGGACAACCAAGAGACCCAGTACTTC. Protein product: CASSFLSWGDNQETQYF.

The chain employs TRBV19 and TRBJ2-5; TRBD2 matches 9 bases. CDR1 and CDR2 (germline): LNHDA, SQIVND (reference sequence). This CDR3 has 16 residues. V trimming: 5 bases; J trimming: 5 bases; junction bases outside the gene matches: 12. The CDR3 bases are TGTGCCAGTAGTGCAAGAGCGGGAGGCCAGGGGGAGACCCAGTACTTC. Translation: CASSARAGGQGETQYF. The complete variable domain, with remaining parts taken from reference TRBV19 and TRBJ2-5, reads DGGITQSPKYLFRKEGQNVTLSCEQNLNHDAMYWYRQDPGQGLRLIYYSQIVNDFQKGDIAEGYSVSREKKESFPLTVTSAQKNPTAFYLCASSARAGGQGETQYFGPGTRLLVL.

The chain recombines TRBV12-3 or TRBV12-4 with TRBJ2-5, with D uncertain. V was clipped by 5 bases and J by 4 bases, with 14 bases between them. The CDR3 sequence is 14 residues long. Here the CDR3 reads CASSRNRVRETQYF. The CDR3 nucleotides read TGTGCCAGCAGTCGTAACAGAGTTCGAGAGACCCAGTACTTC.

This rearrangement joins TRBV4-1 to TRBJ2-1; D gene ambiguous. Trimming pared 6 bases from V and 10 bases from J, leaving 10 bases between. This CDR3 has 11 residues. Germline V gives CDR1 MGHRA, CDR2 YSYEKL. The CDR3 protein is CASRKGREQFF. The CDR3 DNA sequence: TGCGCCAGCAGGAAAGGGCGGGAGCAGTTCTTC.

This clonotype was seen only a few times. This chain uses TRBV6-2 or TRBV6-3 with TRBJ2-7; 7 bases are shared with TRBD2. The CDR3 runs 15 residues. Germline V gives CDR1 MNHEY, CDR2 SVGEGT. Losses at the gene ends were 6 bases for V and 4 bases for J; bases not matched to a gene: 12. CDR3 amino acids: CASSAAYSSGYEQYF. CDR3 nucleotide sequence: TGTGCCAGCAGCGCGGCGTACTCTAGCGGATACGAGCAGTACTTC.

This chain connects TRBV7-2 to TRBJ2-3; the match to TRBD2 covers 7 bases. The CDR3 runs to 14 residues. Looked up from germline, CDR1 is SGHTA and CDR2 is FQGNSA. The V gene end was trimmed by 5 bases and the J gene end by 4 bases; junction bases not matched to a gene: 6. The CDR3 DNA reads as TGTGCCAGCAGCACCCGACTAGCCCCAGATACGCAGTATTTT. Protein: CASSTRLAPDTQYF.

V and J are TRBV28 and TRBJ2-1; 8 bases match TRBD1. The germline CDR1 and CDR2 sequences are MDHEN and SYDVKM. The CDR3 covers 13 residues. V lost 6 bases to trimming and J lost 8 bases; unmatched junction nucleotides: 6. CDR3 sequence (DNA): TGTGCCAGCAGGACAGGGGCGTTTGATGAGCAGTTCTTC. Encoded protein: CASRTGAFDEQFF. The full variable domain, in which reference TRBV28 and TRBJ2-1 provide the parts outside the CDR3, is DVKVTQSSRYLVKRTGEKVFLECVQDMDHENMFWYRQDPGLGLRLIYFSYDVKMKEKGDIPEGYSVSREKKERFSLILESASTNQTSMYLCASRTGAFDEQFFGPGTRLTVL.

This clonotype ranks as medium-sized. The DNA of the CDR3 is TGTGCCAGCAGTTACTCTAGCGGCACAGATACGCAGTATTTT. Its protein is CASSYSSGTDTQYF. The chain joins TRBV6-5 to TRBJ2-3; a possible D gene is TRBD2 (5 bases). This CDR3 comprises 14 residues. Trimming cost V 0 bases and J 1 base, with 5 bases left between them. The germline V gene has CDR1 MNHEY and CDR2 SVGAGI.

This clonotype was found once. J is TRBJ2-4 and V is TRBV7-9; D may be TRBD1 (6 bases). From germline, CDR1 is SEHNR and CDR2 FQNEAQ (reference sequence). Trimming removed 5 bases at V and 3 bases at J, with 20 bases between. The CDR3 spans 17 residues. CDR3 sequence reads: CASSIELSDSFKNIQYF. The CDR3 DNA reads as TGTGCCAGCAGCATTGAATTGTCGGACAGTTTCAAAAACATTCAGTACTTC.

This clonotype was counted between two and nine times. The chain joins TRBV19 to TRBJ1-1, with D possibly matching TRBD1 (6 bases). The V end was cut by 5 bases, the J end by 6 bases, with 13 bases between. Germline CDR1 LNHDA, CDR2 SQIVND (reference sequence). This CDR3 contains 13 residues. CDR3: CASSVTGSAEAFF. The CDR3 DNA is TGTGCCAGTAGTGTGACAGGATCAGCTGAAGCTTTCTTT. The full variable domain, in which reference TRBV19 and TRBJ1-1 provide the parts outside the CDR3, is DGGITQSPKYLFRKEGQNVTLSCEQNLNHDAMYWYRQDPGQGLRLIYYSQIVNDFQKGDIAEGYSVSREKKESFPLTVTSAQKNPTAFYLCASSVTGSAEAFFGQGTRLTVV.

This clonotype was seen a handful of times. V gene TRBV7-2 combines with J gene TRBJ1-2; weak D call: TRBD1 (6 bases). V shed 1 base and J shed 4 bases, with 16 bases lying between them. From germline, CDR1 is SGHTA and CDR2 FQGNSA. The CDR3 has 16 residues. The CDR3 region has the DNA TGTGCCAGCAGCTTAGTAAGGACAGAGCGGGGCTATGGCTACACCTTC. Residues: CASSLVRTERGYGYTF.

CDR3 region: CASSFTFLAGGTDTQYF. The CDR3 DNA reads TGTGCCAGCAGTTTCACCTTCCTAGCGGGGGGCACAGATACGCAGTATTTT. J is TRBJ2-3 and V is TRBV27, with TRBD2 matching 10 bases. V lost 3 bases and J lost 1; bases outside the gene matches: 7. CDR3 length: 17 amino acids. The V gene's germline CDR1 is MNHEY and CDR2 SMNVEV (reference sequence).

This sequence joins TRBV7-3 and TRBJ2-7; a weak D match, TRBD2 (5 bases). Germline CDR1 SGHTA, CDR2 FQGTGA. V lost 5 bases and J lost 7, with 18 bases in between. The CDR3 has 14 amino acids. CDR3 residues: CASSASTTTGEQYF. The CDR3 DNA is TGTGCCAGCAGCGCGTCGACAACTACGGGGGAGCAGTACTTC.

V gene TRBV28 combines with J gene TRBJ2-3; no firm D call. The germline V and J ends were trimmed by 5 bases and 2 bases, with 14 bases remaining between them. Germline CDR1 is MDHEN and CDR2 is SYDVKM. The CDR3 has 15 amino acids. CDR3 residues: CASSSNGLATDTQYF. Here the CDR3 DNA reads TGTGCCAGCAGTAGCAACGGTCTTGCCACAGATACGCAGTATTTT.

The chain joins TRBV20-1 to TRBJ2-2, with 10 bases lining up with TRBD1. With 3 bases clipped from V and 2 bases from J, the junction kept 6 bases outside the gene matches. Germline-derived CDR1 and CDR2 are DFQATT and SNEGSKA (reference sequence). The CDR3 runs 16 residues. CDR3 protein: CSARGRTGGNTGELFF. CDR3 sequence (DNA): TGCAGTGCTAGGGGACGGACAGGGGGAAACACCGGGGAGCTGTTTTTT.

The chain combines TRBV4-1 with TRBJ1-1, with 8 bases lining up with TRBD1. Germline V gene data show CDR1 as MGHRA and CDR2 as YSYEKL. With V trimmed by 2 bases and J by 1 base, 6 bases remained unmatched. The CDR3 consists of 16 residues. The CDR3 loop reads CASSQHLDRENTEAFF. Written as DNA, the CDR3 is TGCGCCAGCAGCCAACACCTGGACAGGGAGAACACTGAAGCTTTCTTT.

This clonotype was observed a single time. The chain employs TRBV4-3 and TRBJ2-5, with 14 bases fitting TRBD2. Unmatched junction bases numbered 2, after V lost 3 bases and J lost 5 bases. Germline CDR1 is LGHNA and CDR2 is YSLEER. This CDR3 is 15 amino acids long. The CDR3 loop is CASSQGLAGVETQYF. The CDR3 DNA reads TGCGCCAGCAGCCAGGGACTAGCGGGAGTGGAGACCCAGTACTTC.

The rearrangement links TRBV14 to TRBJ1-2, with D perhaps TRBD1 (5 bases). This CDR3 spans 15 amino acids. Germline CDR1 reads SGHDN; CDR2 reads FVKESK. Deletions cut 0 bases from V and 5 bases from J, with 13 bases between. The CDR3 region has the DNA TGTGCCAGCAGCCAAGATGTCAGGGCAGCGTATGGCTACACCTTC. Encoded protein: CASSQDVRAAYGYTF.

Ten or more counts support this clonotype. The chain is built from TRBV27 and TRBJ2-7; 9 nucleotides line up with TRBD1. Trimming took 5 bases from V and 2 from J; bases not matched to a gene: 4. Per germline, CDR1 MNHEY and CDR2 SMNVEV (reference sequence). There are 14 residues in the CDR3. The CDR3 here is CASSMTGGAYEQYF. DNA for the CDR3: TGTGCCAGCAGTATGACAGGGGGTGCCTACGAGCAGTACTTC.